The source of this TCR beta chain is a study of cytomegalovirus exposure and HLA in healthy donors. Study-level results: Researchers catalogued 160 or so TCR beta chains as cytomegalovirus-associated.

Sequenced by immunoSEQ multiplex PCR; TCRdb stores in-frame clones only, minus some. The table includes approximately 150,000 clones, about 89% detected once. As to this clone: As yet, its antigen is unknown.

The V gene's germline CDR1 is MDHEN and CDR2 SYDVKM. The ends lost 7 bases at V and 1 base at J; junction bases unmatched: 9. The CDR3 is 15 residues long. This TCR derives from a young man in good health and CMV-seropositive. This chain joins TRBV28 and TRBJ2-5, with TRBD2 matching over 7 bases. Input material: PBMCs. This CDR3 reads CASTLGGRTQETQYF. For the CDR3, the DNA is TGTGCCAGCACCTTGGGGGGGAGAACCCAAGAGACCCAGTACTTC.